This T cell receptor beta chain was identified during a study of OX40 agonist ivuxolimab in advanced cancers. Whole-study context: Ivuxolimab, which is an agonistic anti-OX40 (CD134) antibody, was administered to the patients.

Study results and limitations: There was clonal expansion of CD4+ and CD8+ blood T cells by week 6 at 0.1 to 3.0 mg/kg.

Details on this clone: The antigen remains undetermined.

V was pared by 3 bases and J by 7 bases, with 12 bases between. The CDR3 covers 13 residues. Per germline, CDR1 SEHNR and CDR2 FQNEAQ (reference sequence). This table comes from immunoSEQ multiplex PCR, and its TCRdb copy is limited to in-frame clones, with some not included. This sample yields over 55,000 clones, of which 84% are seen a single time; 0.78% belongs to the top ten. The sequencing used CD4+ or CD8+ T cells sorted from blood, collected in a trial of the OX40 agonist ivuxolimab. This chain uses TRBV7-9 with TRBJ1-1; the D gene is possibly TRBD1 (6 bases). This receptor was obtained from an adult with an advanced solid tumor such as melanoma, head and neck, liver or kidney cancer. CDR3 sequence: CASSLGGLYEAFF. CDR3 DNA sequence: TGTGCCAGCAGCTTGGGGGGGCTGTATGAAGCTTTCTTT. Full variable domain (outside the CDR3, taken from reference TRBV7-9 and TRBJ1-1): DTGVSQNPRHKITKRGQNVTFRCDPISEHNRLYWYRQTLGQGPEFLTYFQNEAQLEKSRLLSDRFSAERPKGSFSTLEIQRTEQGDSAMYLCASSLGGLYEAFFGQGTRLTVV.